This note documents a single T cell receptor (beta chain) sequence. The sample comes from a study of blood T cell repertoires in COVID-19. Study summary: COVID-19 samples collected from the United States, Italy and Spain covered acute and convalescent phases. Sources were T cells, B-cell-depleted T cells, or PBMCs; the material itself was cDNA or gDNA.

Source study methods: For nucleated cells, counts were estimated from reference gene primer amplification. Data came from immunoSEQ multiplex PCR; TCRdb stores just in-frame clones and leaves some out. V and J calls and clone size follow that table, whereas D and trimming were derived from the DNA. The table shows 200,000 or so clones, with 75% to 90% occurring only once. This CDR3 comprises 14 residues. Per the germline V gene, CDR1 is MNHEY and CDR2 is SMNVEV (reference sequence). Deletions cut 7 bases from V and 4 bases from J, with 17 bases between. The sequencing sample was made of peripheral blood. The chain recombines TRBV27 with TRBJ2-7; D may be TRBD2 (6 bases). The TCR was taken from a human donor in a cohort sampled during active COVID-19. The CDR3 DNA is TGTGCCAGCAAGCAGGCAGCAGGGAGGTACGAGCAGTACTTC. Translated: CASKQAAGRYEQYF.